A selection of T cell receptor beta chains follows, all from one sample in a study of T cells in localized non-small cell lung cancer. TCRdb's table, derived via immunoSEQ multiplex PCR, lists solely in-frame clones and lacks some. Found here are about 25,000 clones, approximately 88% of them singletons; the top ten hold around 9.9%. This specimen was peripheral blood mononuclear cells, taken before any cancer treatment. These receptors all come from a woman aged 35 to 70 with stage III lung adenocarcinoma. Both conserved end residues are trimmed from each CDR3.

j_call,v_call,cdr3_length,cdr3_aa
TRBJ2-7,TRBV6-5,12,ASTGGPNSYEQY
TRBJ1-3,TRBV5-4,12,ASSLGGSGNTIY
TRBJ2-7,TRBV7-8,11,ASSLAGAVEQY
TRBJ2-1,TRBV4-1,14,ASSQDWGAQHNEQF
TRBJ2-4,TRBV19,16,ASSRRREGALTKNIQY
.,TRBV4-2,13,ASSQDLLISYEQY
TRBJ2-5,TRBV10-3,14,AISEAPSGGQETQY
TRBJ1-2,TRBV19,15,ASSIGPSGSVGYGYT
TRBJ1-1,TRBV7-9,10,ASRNPNTEAF
TRBJ2-3,TRBV7-2,12,ASSPGLSTDTQY
TRBJ1-6,TRBV4-3,18,ASSPSWGQGAAAGNSPLH
TRBJ2-3,TRBV10-2,13,ASNHVAGGQNTQY
TRBJ1-2,TRBV5-4,12,ASSSALTGYGYT
TRBJ1-1,TRBV7-9,11,ASSNEGNTEAF
TRBJ2-1,TRBV5-5,12,ASSFRLAANEQF